This TCR beta chain was recorded in a study of identical twins. The CDR3 consists of 17 residues. Between the trimmed V and J ends, which lost 2 bases and 0 bases, there was a span of 13 bases. Germline CDR1 is KGHSH and CDR2 is LQKENI. Each cDNA held unique molecular identifiers, and template switching gave it a universal primer site. TCRdb analysed the 5' RACE reads with MiXCR anew, one entry per CDR3 protein. The sample includes approximately 890,000 distinct CDR3 sequences, over 9% seen only once; the top ten take 1.5% to 2%. These data also featured in a second study, about yellow fever vaccine responses in identical twins.

The receptor was derived from a woman younger than 35 in good health. Input material: PBMCs. The rearrangement links TRBV18 to TRBJ1-4; D is unclear. CDR3 residues: CASSPSVEAATNEKLFF. DNA for the CDR3: TGTGCCAGCTCACCAAGCGTCGAGGCTGCAACTAATGAAAAACTGTTTTTT.